This passage covers 5 T cell receptor beta chains from one sample sequenced in a study of blood T cells in healthy people across ages. The second PCR ran roughly 6 to 11 cycles with a sample-barcoded 5' primer and J-beta primers. TCRdb redid the calling of the 5' RACE reads with MiXCR, one entry per CDR3 protein. The table has hundreds of thousands of distinct CDR3 sequences, 45% to 50% seen once; the top ten hold roughly an eighth. What was sequenced was blood. The source of these receptors is a man younger than 40 in good health.

The rearrangement uses TRBV18 and TRBJ2-3; weak D call: TRBD1 (6 bases). V was shortened by 4 bases and J by 5 bases, with 13 bases between the two germline ends. This CDR3 has 14 amino acids. CDR1 and CDR2 (germline): KGHSH, LQKENI. The CDR3 sequence: CASSLRSTGDTQYF. CDR3 coding DNA: TGTGCCAGCTCACTTAGATCGACAGGAGATACGCAGTATTTT. The full variable domain, in which reference TRBV18 and TRBJ2-3 provide the parts outside the CDR3, is NAGVMQNPRHLVRRRGQEARLRCSPMKGHSHVYWYRQLPEEGLKFMVYLQKENIIDESGMPKERFSAEFPKEGPSILRIQQVVRGDSAAYFCASSLRSTGDTQYFGPGTRLTVL.

The sample holds a few counts of this clonotype. The chain recombines TRBV7-9 with TRBJ1-6; D is unclear. Germline CDR1 reads SEHNR; CDR2 reads FQNEAQ (reference sequence). This CDR3 contains 13 residues. V was trimmed by 5 bases and J by 9 bases, leaving 11 bases between them. CDR3 protein: CASSTSEISPLHF. CDR3 in DNA: TGTGCCAGCAGCACATCAGAAATTTCACCCCTCCACTTT.

The chain links TRBV29-1 to TRBJ2-1, with 9 bases lining up with TRBD2. The CDR3 loop spans 16 amino acids. V trimming: 7 bases; J trimming: 9 bases; junction bases outside the gene matches: 19. Germline CDR1 is SQVTM and CDR2 is ANQGSEA. CDR3 region: CSAGRPGTSMAREQFF. Here the CDR3 DNA reads TGCAGCGCGGGGAGACCCGGGACTAGCATGGCTCGTGAGCAGTTCTTC.

The chain is built from TRBV30 and TRBJ2-2, with unresolved D. Germline V gene lookup returns CDR1 GTSNPN and CDR2 SVGIG (reference sequence). This CDR3 spans 12 amino acids. Trimming left V 8 bases short and J 5 bases short, with 12 bases between. This chain's CDR3 is CAANRVTGELFF. In DNA form, the CDR3 reads TGTGCCGCCAATCGGGTAACCGGGGAGCTGTTTTTT.

The V call is TRBV2, the J call TRBJ1-2, with a weak D call TRBD1 (5 bases). CDR3 length: 15 amino acids. Per germline, CDR1 SNHLY and CDR2 FYNNEI. The germline V and J ends were trimmed by 2 bases and 4 bases, with 14 bases remaining between them. In nucleotides, the CDR3 is TGTGCCAGCAGTGAAAACAGGCGCTCGGTCTATGGCTACACCTTC. Translating it yields CASSENRRSVYGYTF.